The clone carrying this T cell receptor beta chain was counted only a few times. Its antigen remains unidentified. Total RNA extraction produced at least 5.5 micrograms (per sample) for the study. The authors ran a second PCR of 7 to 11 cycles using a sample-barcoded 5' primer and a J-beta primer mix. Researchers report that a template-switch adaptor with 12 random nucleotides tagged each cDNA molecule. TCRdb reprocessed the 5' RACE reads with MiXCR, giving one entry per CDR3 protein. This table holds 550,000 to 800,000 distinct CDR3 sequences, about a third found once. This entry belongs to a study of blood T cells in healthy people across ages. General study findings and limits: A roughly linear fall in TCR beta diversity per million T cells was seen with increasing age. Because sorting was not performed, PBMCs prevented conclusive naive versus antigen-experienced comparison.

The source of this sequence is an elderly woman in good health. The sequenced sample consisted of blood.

The CDR3 sequence: CASSQDRRGRGAFF. CDR3 DNA: TGTGCCAGCAGCCAAGATCGCAGGGGGCGCGGAGCTTTCTTT. The V and J genes are TRBV3-1 and TRBJ1-1, with 8 bases lining up with TRBD1. With 0 bases clipped from V and 10 bases from J, the junction kept 7 bases outside the gene matches. Germline loops: CDR1 LGHDT, CDR2 YNNKEL (reference sequence). The CDR3 consists of 14 residues.